This T cell receptor (beta chain) was retrieved from a study of blood T cell repertoires in COVID-19. Measured with immunoSEQ multiplex PCR; TCRdb has only the in-frame clones, and not every one. The sample shows some 87,000 clones, around 83% of them seen only once. Germline V lookup: CDR1 SGHRS, CDR2 YFSETQ. This CDR3 spans 15 amino acids. Trimming left V 4 bases short and J 4 bases short, with 18 bases between. This TCR came from an elderly man with active or convalescent COVID-19. The sample consisted of peripheral blood. The genes are TRBV5-1 and TRBJ2-7, with TRBD1 as a possible D gene (6 bases). CDR3 coding DNA: TGCGCCAGCAGCCTCGACCCAGGGGAGTCTTACGAGCAGTACTTC. Its protein product is CASSLDPGESYEQYF.